This is a list of T cell receptor beta chains from one sample in a study of tumor-infiltrating lymphocytes in primary liver carcinoma. TCRdb reprocessed the multiplex PCR reads via MiXCR and lists one record per CDR3 protein. Of roughly 80,000 distinct CDR3 sequences listed, approximately 70% were seen once; the top ten hold roughly 19%. Sequenced input: liver tumor tissue from sampling region 1. These receptors came from a man aged 35 to 55 with primary liver carcinoma and hepatitis B virus infection. The CDR3 runs from the conserved cysteine through the conserved F or W. D genes are given only for firm matches. Only some rows state a clone size, as once, few, many or a class for expanded clones.

. | TRBJ2-2 | TRBV3-1 | . | TGTGCCAGCAGCTATGCTACCGGGGAGCTGTTCTTT | CASSYATGELFF
TRBD1 | TRBJ2-2 | TRBV18 | . | TGTGCCAGCTCACCACTTCGGGGACAGACGAACACCCGGGAGCTGTTTTTT | CASSPLRGQTNTRELFF
. | TRBJ1-5 | TRBV10-3 | . | TGTGCCATCGGTGAGTTGGGGAACAATCAGCCCCAGCATTTT | CAIGELGNNQPQHF
. | TRBJ1-5 | TRBV20-1 | few | TGCAGTGCTAGAGAAGAGGCCGGTACGGATTATAGCAATCAGCCCCAGCATTTT | CSAREEAGTDYSNQPQHF
. | TRBJ1-2 | TRBV6-1 | few | TGTGCCGGCACCGAACCGGGATCGACGCGGGAAGGCTACACCTTC | CAGTEPGSTREGYTF
. | TRBJ2-2 | TRBV25-1 | . | TGTGCCAGCAGTGACATGGGACCACGCCACACCGGGAAGCTGTTTTTT | CASSDMGPRHTGKLFF
TRBD2 | TRBJ2-7 | TRBV6-6 | . | TGTGCCGGCAGTTCATCGGGACTAGCGGGAGGGCCGGGTGAGCAGTACTTC | CAGSSSGLAGGPGEQYF
TRBD1 | TRBJ2-3 | TRBV5-5 | . | TGTGCCAGCAGTTGCCCGACAGGGGGCTACACAAATACGCAGTATTTT | CASSCPTGGYTNTQYF
TRBD2 | TRBJ2-3 | TRBV4-2 | . | TGTGCCAGCACCCAAGAAGCGGGAGTAAGTGTAGATACGCAGTATTTT | CASTQEAGVSVDTQYF
. | TRBJ2-2 | TRBV4-1 | many | TGCGCCAGCAGCCACTGGAGAGGGGTGAACACCGGGGAGCTGTTTTTT | CASSHWRGVNTGELFF
. | TRBJ1-2 | TRBV11-2 | . | TGTGCCAGTAGAACCGCCTCCTATGGCTACATCTTC | CASRTASYGYIF
TRBD1 | TRBJ2-1 | TRBV7-8 | many | TGTGCCAGCAGCTTAGTAGAGATGACAGGGGGTAACTACAATGAGCAGTTCTTC | CASSLVEMTGGNYNEQFF
. | TRBJ2-2 | TRBV24-1 | . | TGTGCCACCAGTCCTAAGGGTCTGGACACCAGGGAGCTGTTTTTT | CATSPKGLDTRELFF
. | TRBJ2-2 | TRBV6-1 | many | TGTGCCAGCAGTGATCTTAGCCTCACCGGGGAGCTGTTTTTT | CASSDLSLTGELFF
TRBD2 | TRBJ2-1 | TRBV28 | . | TGTGCCAGCAGTCCTAGCGGGAGGTCCTACAAAGAGCAGTTCTTC | CASSPSGRSYKEQFF
. | TRBJ2-3 | TRBV6-1 | . | TGTGCCACCAGTGACCGACAGGAAGCCACAGGTACACAGTATTTT | CATSDRQEATGTQYF
. | TRBJ2-5 | TRBV29-1 | . | TGCAGAGTTGAAGATCCTGGACTACAGCGCCCGGAGACCCATTACTTC | CRVEDPGLQRPETHYF
TRBD2 | TRBJ2-3 | TRBV5-4 | many | TGTGCCAGCAGCCCCAAAGCGGGGGCAGATACGCAGTATTTT | CASSPKAGADTQYF
. | TRBJ2-5 | TRBV20-1 | few | TGCAGTGCTAGTGAGGAGACCCAGTACTTC | CSASEETQYF
TRBD2 | TRBJ2-1 | TRBV6-2/TRBV6-3 | . | TGTGCCAGCAGTTACTCGACAGCGGGAGGTTTTGTTGAGCAGTTCTTC | CASSYSTAGGFVEQFF
TRBD1 | TRBJ2-5 | TRBV7-8 | many | TGTGCCAGCAGCTTAGCGCACTCGACAGGGGGCTTTAGAGAGACCCAGTACTTC | CASSLAHSTGGFRETQYF
. | TRBJ1-2 | TRBV5-4 | many | TGTGCCAGCAGCTTGGACTGGGGGTATGGCTACACCTTC | CASSLDWGYGYTF
. | TRBJ2-5 | TRBV12-3/TRBV12-4 | many | TGTGCCAGCAGTTTATGGATCCAAGAGACCCAGTACTTC | CASSLWIQETQYF
TRBD2 | TRBJ2-3 | TRBV28 | . | TGTGCCAGCAGTTTCTACCGGGAGGACACAGATACGCAGTATTTT | CASSFYREDTDTQYF
. | TRBJ2-7 | TRBV29-1 | few | TGCGGCGTTGCCCAAGGCAGGAGCTACGAGCAGTACTTC | CGVAQGRSYEQYF
. | TRBJ2-7 | TRBV11-2 | few | TGTGCCAGCAGCTTAAGTGTGCTAGCATCACAGTACTTC | CASSLSVLASQYF
. | TRBJ2-7 | TRBV10-2 | . | TGCGCCAGCGGTGAGACACTCCGGACAGTCTACGAGCTGTACTTC | CASGETLRTVYELYF
TRBD2 | TRBJ2-7 | TRBV18 | . | TGTGCCAGCTCACCGGCCCTAGCGGGAGGGACCTACGAGCAGTACTTC | CASSPALAGGTYEQYF
TRBD2 | TRBJ2-3 | TRBV4-1 | . | TGCGCCAGCAGCCAGGTTCAGGTGGGAGGGGATACGCAGTATTTT | CASSQVQVGGDTQYF
. | TRBJ1-4 | TRBV6-5 | . | TGTGCCAGCAGTTACTCGAAACGGAGTAATGAAGAACTATTTTTT | CASSYSKRSNEELFF
. | TRBJ1-1 | TRBV28 | . | TGTGCCAGCAGTTTCGTCATGATGAGCACTGAAGCTTTCTTT | CASSFVMMSTEAFF
. | TRBJ1-1 | TRBV11-2 | . | TGTGCCAGCAGCTTGGATCAGGGTTGGACTGAAGCCTCCTTT | CASSLDQGWTEASF
. | TRBJ2-4 | TRBV6-6 | . | TGTGCCAGCAGTTCCTTGAGAGGTGGAAGCATTCAGTACTTC | CASSSLRGGSIQYF
TRBD2 | TRBJ2-1 | TRBV5-1 | many | TGCGCCAGCAGCTTGGAGGGACTAGCGGGAGCTAGCAATGAGCAGTTCTTC | CASSLEGLAGASNEQFF
TRBD1 | TRBJ1-2 | TRBV5-1 | . | TGCGCCAGCAGCCCCCAGCGGAACAGGGGTAATGGCTACACCTTC | CASSPQRNRGNGYTF
. | TRBJ2-2 | TRBV11-2 | . | TGTGCCAGCTTCTCACCGGGAGTGTACACCGGGGAGCCGTTTTTT | CASFSPGVYTGEPFF
. | TRBJ2-3 | TRBV28 | . | TGTACCAGCAGTTCCTACAGGGAGGACACAGATACGCAGTATTTC | CTSSSYREDTDTQYF
. | TRBJ2-3 | TRBV14 | . | TGTACCAGCAGCCCAGATGTAGCGCGAGTGAGTACAGATACGCAGTATTTT | CTSSPDVARVSTDTQYF
. | TRBJ2-6 | TRBV4-2 | once | TGTGCCAGCAACCAGAGAGGATCTGGGGCCAACGTCCTGACTTTC | CASNQRGSGANVLTF
TRBD2 | TRBJ2-1 | TRBV29-1 | . | TGCAGCGTTGGACCCCTGACTAGCGTGACCTACAATGAGCAACTCTTC | CSVGPLTSVTYNEQLF
. | TRBJ2-5 | TRBV11-2 | . | TGTACAAGTAGCTTAATGGGAGACACCCAGTACTTC | CTSSLMGDTQYF
. | TRBJ1-2 | TRBV6-1 | . | TGTGCCACTCTCATGACAGGAGTGGACTATGGCCACACTTTC | CATLMTGVDYGHTF
TRBD1 | TRBJ2-1 | TRBV24-1 | . | TGTGCCACCATTGCCCCCCAGGGGGCTGGTGAGCAGTTCTTC | CATIAPQGAGEQFF
TRBD1 | TRBJ1-1 | TRBV12-5 | . | TGTGATAGTGGTTTGGGACAGGGTGAAGTTTTCTTT | CDSGLGQGEVFF
. | TRBJ2-2 | TRBV4-1 | . | TGCGCCAGCAGCCCAGATGAGGGCCTCGACACCGGGGAGCTGTTTTTT | CASSPDEGLDTGELFF
. | TRBJ2-7 | TRBV6-1 | . | TGTCCCAGCAGTGAATTTGGACGGGGAGCGAAGCAGTACTTC | CPSSEFGRGAKQYF
. | TRBJ2-2 | TRBV29-1 | . | TGCAGCGTTGGGCGAGCGGTATTGAACACCGGGGAGCTGTTTTTT | CSVGRAVLNTGELFF
. | TRBJ2-1 | TRBV7-8 | many | TGTGCCAGCAGGGGGTACAATGAGCAGTTCTTC | CASRGYNEQFF
TRBD2 | TRBJ2-5 | TRBV11-2 | . | TGTGCCTGCAACTTAGTCCCGGCTAGCGGGCAAGAGTCCCAGTACTTC | CACNLVPASGQESQYF
TRBD1 | TRBJ2-7 | TRBV4-1 | once | TGCGCCAGCAGCTTAGTTCGGGACAGCACCTACGAGCACTACTTC | CASSLVRDSTYEHYF
. | TRBJ1-1 | TRBV12-3/TRBV12-4 | . | TGTGCTAGCAGTTCAGCCTGGGGGACATCAATTAACACTGAAGCTTTCTTT | CASSSAWGTSINTEAFF
. | TRBJ2-7 | TRBV28 | . | TGTGCCAGCAGTTCTGCAGGGAACTATGAGCAGTACTTC | CASSSAGNYEQYF